This paragraph covers one TCR beta chain sequence. Antigen: not known. These data are taken from a study of cytomegalovirus exposure and HLA in healthy donors. Study-wide context: Of a few hundred genotyped donors, about 81% clustered with self-reported Caucasian donors. Overall study findings and caveats: Looking again later, the authors saw that most CMV-associated TCR beta chains seemed HLA-restricted.

It was with 60 Vbeta and 13 Jbeta primers that the PCR ran. The table came from immunoSEQ multiplex PCR; TCRdb's copy has only in-frame clones and leaves some out. The table includes 150,000 to 200,000 clones, about 88% detected once. The CDR3 totals 13 residues. The chain combines TRBV1 with TRBJ2-7; the table's D call TRBD1 went unverified against the DNA. TRBV1 is reported as a pseudogene. The clonotype comes from a woman younger than 35 in good health and CMV-seronegative. Sequencing used PBMCs. The CDR3: CTSSVYSHYEQYF. The DNA of the CDR3 is TGCACCAGCAGCGTATACAGCCACTACGAGCAGTACTTC.